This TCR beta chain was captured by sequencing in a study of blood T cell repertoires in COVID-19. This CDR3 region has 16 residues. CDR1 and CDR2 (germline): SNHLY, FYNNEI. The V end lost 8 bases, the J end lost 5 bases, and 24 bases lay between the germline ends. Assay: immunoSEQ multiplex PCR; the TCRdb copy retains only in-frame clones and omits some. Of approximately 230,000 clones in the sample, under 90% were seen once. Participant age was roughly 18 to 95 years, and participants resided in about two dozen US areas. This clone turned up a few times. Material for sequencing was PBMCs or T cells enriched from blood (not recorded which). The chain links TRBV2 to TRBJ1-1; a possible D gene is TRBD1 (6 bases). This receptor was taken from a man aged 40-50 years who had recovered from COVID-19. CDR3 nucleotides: TGTGCCAGCTCAAAAGCCTTGGGGGGGCTTGGTACTGAAGCTTTCTTT. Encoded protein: CASSKALGGLGTEAFF.